The sample holds many counts of the clone carrying this TCR beta chain. The antigen remains unidentified. The sample comes from a study of response to subunit inactivated influenza vaccine. J was trimmed by 5 bases and V by 6 bases; bases with no gene match: 7. CDR1 is ENHRY, CDR2 SYGVKD, per germline. The CDR3 totals 13 residues. One entry per CDR3 protein results from TCRdb running MiXCR on the RT-PCR reads. The table shows around 760,000 distinct CDR3 sequences, with roughly 13% occurring only once. Study-level results: It was the authors' suggestion that each seasonal influenza vaccination recruits few new T cells.

The V gene is TRBV10-3, the J gene TRBJ2-7; 7 bases match TRBD1. This clonotype was obtained from a man aged 45-65 years who received an inactivated influenza vaccine. Source: PBMCs from blood, taken around two weeks before vaccination. As DNA, the CDR3 is TGTGCCATCAGAGGCCCCGGGACAGACGAGCAGTACTTC. This gives the protein CAIRGPGTDEQYF.